This TCR beta chain is drawn from a study of blood T cell repertoires in COVID-19 (dated by TCRdb to 2018 to 2020). Looking at the study overall: Samples covering the acute and convalescent phases of COVID-19 were provided by collaborators in the United States, Italy and Spain. The repertoires were released in a freely available public database meant as a resource for research on the immune response to SARS-CoV-2. The samples were drawn from the first 160 participants of the ongoing ImmuneRACE study and from 950 to 1,500 subjects provided by 6 global collaborators. The dataset comprised deeply sampled blood TCRbeta repertoires from subjects exposed to, actively infected with, or recovered from COVID-19. The material from the prospective study consisted of cDNA or gDNA derived from T cells, B-cell-depleted T cells, or PBMCs. Where available, HLA class I and class II types were taken from metadata supplied by the sample provider and were not determined by assay-based typing. Sample metadata almost always included a de-identified subject ID, COVID-19 status, age in years and sex. Points the paper makes about the study in general: The amount of clinical and demographic metadata varied by source and participant and was provided uncurated.

The germline V gene (reference sequence) sets CDR1 to SGHKS and CDR2 to YYEKEE. The CDR3 starts with the cysteine, ends with the phenylalanine, and has 17 residues. Left in the record is the CDR3 DNA by itself, 51 bases read in frame from the first base. V is reduced by 0 bases and J by 0 bases, leaving a spacing of 14 bases between them. On this clone itself: Its binding antigen is unknown. Base quality data are lacking; no much larger clone is found one base away.

The immunoSEQ Assay, a bias-controlled multiplex PCR, was used to amplify TCRbeta CDR3 regions from genomic DNA. For the original study's pipeline: The number of nucleated cells in each sample was estimated from the amplification of reference gene primers within the assay. To quantify the absolute abundance of each unique TCRbeta CDR3 rearrangement, sequence reads were collapsed and filtered. For each sample, productive Simpson clonality was calculated as the square root of Simpson's diversity index over productive rearrangements. Here the immuneACCESS table is served through TCRdb, limited to in-frame sequences with V and J called. Missing clones are a known gap in these copies; in checked studies unresolved V genes cover under half, and the rest lacks a known reason. V, J and clone size derive from that table, while D and trimming were established from the DNA sequence. Across this sample there are some 300,000 clones, with 90% seen only once. The ten largest make up under 1.1% of the sample.

One collaborating source in Seattle enrolled patients while the patients were actively infected and followed the patients over time throughout the course of disease. Collaborating institutions collected whole blood in K2EDTA tubes following their own protocols. Collaborator samples were shipped for TCRbeta analysis as frozen whole blood, isolated PBMCs, or DNA extracted from either sample type. The clonotype originates from a middle-aged woman with COVID-19, enrolled during active disease. The sequence is built from TRBV5-5 and TRBJ2-3; D gene: possibly TRBD2, on 6 matching bases. The sequenced sample was peripheral blood. The CDR3 corresponds to CASSLAPPGVSTDTQYF. The DNA sequence is as follows: TGTGCCAGCAGCTTGGCCCCCCCGGGAGTTAGCACAGATACGCAGTATTTT.